The next 29 T cell receptor beta chains were all read from a single sample in a study of shared clonotypes between healthy human individuals. Using immunoSEQ multiplex PCR, the repertoire was profiled, and TCRdb retains in-frame clones only, with some absent. This repertoire shows 2 million to 2.5 million clones, around 96% found once; its top ten account for 0.85% to 1.2%. Naive CD8 cells lacked CD45RO and underwent positive selection for CCR7, leaving out terminally differentiated effector memory CD45RA+ cells. The material sequenced was naive CD8+ T cells sorted from blood. These receptors all come from a man between 18 and 29 years old in good health.

The CDR3 region is CAVQAGGPGNEQFF. As DNA, the CDR3 is TGTGCCGTCCAAGCGGGAGGGCCAGGGAATGAGCAGTTCTTC. The rearrangement uses TRBV7-9 and TRBJ2-1, with 10 nucleotides matching TRBD2. J gave up 7 bases and V 11 bases, and 11 bases lay outside the gene matches. From germline, CDR1 is SEHNR and CDR2 FQNEAQ (reference sequence). The CDR3 loop spans 14 amino acids. Full variable domain (rest looked up from reference TRBV7-9 and TRBJ2-1): DTGVSQNPRHKITKRGQNVTFRCDPISEHNRLYWYRQTLGQGPEFLTYFQNEAQLEKSRLLSDRFSAERPKGSFSTLEIQRTEQGDSAMYLCAVQAGGPGNEQFFGPGTRLTVL.

The rearrangement links TRBV9 to TRBJ1-1; TRBD1 might be the D (5 bases). In germline, CDR1 is SGDLS, CDR2 YYNGEE. V was cut by 0 bases and J by 2 bases, with 11 bases left in between. This CDR3 has 15 residues. In DNA form, the CDR3 reads TGTGCCAGCAGCGTAGAACAAGGGGTTAACACTGAAGCTTTCTTT. It yields the protein CASSVEQGVNTEAFF.

The chain is built from TRBV7-9 and TRBJ2-7; 7 bases agree with TRBD1. The CDR3 runs to 15 residues. With 5 bases clipped from V and 3 bases from J, the junction kept 10 bases outside the gene matches. CDR1 and CDR2 (germline): SEHNR, FQNEAQ (reference sequence). This CDR3 reads CASSPSTGSNYEQYF. CDR3 nucleotides: TGTGCCAGCAGCCCTTCGACAGGGTCTAACTACGAGCAGTACTTC.

The rearrangement uses TRBV9 and TRBJ2-7; 7 bases agree with TRBD1. After removal of 4 bases from V and 6 bases from J, the junction contained 13 bases not matched to a gene. Germline CDR1 and CDR2: SGDLS and YYNGEE. This CDR3 spans 15 amino acids. The CDR3 sequence is CASSTSGGRGGEQYF. CDR3 DNA: TGTGCCAGCAGCACCTCAGGGGGTCGAGGAGGCGAGCAGTACTTC. Variable domain in full (rest from reference TRBV9 and TRBJ2-7): DSGVTQTPKHLITATGQRVTLRCSPRSGDLSVYWYQQSLDQGLQFLIQYYNGEERAKGNILERFSAQQFPDLHSELNLSSLELGDSALYFCASSTSGGRGGEQYFGPGTRLTVT.

Concerning this clone itself: Additional DNA sequences in this sample encode the identical CDR3. This chain uses TRBV9 with TRBJ2-1, with D unresolved. There are 15 residues in the CDR3. Trimming removed 0 bases from V and 4 bases from J, with 11 bases in between. Per the germline V gene, CDR1 is SGDLS and CDR2 is YYNGEE. CDR3 DNA sequence: TGTGCCAGCAGCGTAGGTCTGGCTGAGTACAATGAGCAGTTCTTC. Encoded protein: CASSVGLAEYNEQFF. The whole variable domain, remainder taken from reference TRBV9 and TRBJ2-1, is DSGVTQTPKHLITATGQRVTLRCSPRSGDLSVYWYQQSLDQGLQFLIQYYNGEERAKGNILERFSAQQFPDLHSELNLSSLELGDSALYFCASSVGLAEYNEQFFGPGTRLTVL.

The rearrangement uses TRBV6-5 and TRBJ1-1, with 7 nucleotides matching TRBD1. The germline CDR1 and CDR2 sequences are MNHEY and SVGAGI. The CDR3 is 13 residues long. J was trimmed by 5 bases and V by 6 bases; bases with no gene match: 6. Written as DNA, the CDR3 is TGTGCCAGCAGGCAGGGGGTTGGGACTGAAGCTTTCTTT. It translates to CASRQGVGTEAFF.

This chain connects TRBV21-1 to TRBJ1-1. TRBV21-1 is noted as a pseudogene. This CDR3 spans 15 amino acids. CDR3 amino acids: CASSKRKVGNTEAFF. Written as DNA, the CDR3 is TGTGCCAGCAGCAAAAGGAAGGTCGGGAACACTGAAGCTTTCTTT.

V usage is TRBV28 and J usage is TRBJ1-2, with D unresolved. The CDR3 spans 16 residues. Trimming cost V 4 bases and J 0 bases, with 15 bases left between them. Germline loops: CDR1 MDHEN, CDR2 SYDVKM. The CDR3 protein is CASSSTGLGTNYGYTF. Written as DNA, the CDR3 is TGTGCCAGCAGTTCGACGGGGTTAGGGACTAACTATGGCTACACCTTC.

The rearrangement joins TRBV7-9 to TRBJ2-1; 16 bases agree with TRBD2. CDR1 SEHNR and CDR2 FQNEAQ come from the germline V gene (reference sequence). With V trimmed by 5 bases and J by 2 bases, 3 bases remained unmatched. CDR3 length: 17 residues. CDR3 amino acids: CASSPGTSGRAYNEQFF. In DNA form, the CDR3 reads TGTGCCAGCAGCCCAGGGACTAGCGGGAGGGCCTACAATGAGCAGTTCTTC.

The rearrangement links TRBV29-1 to TRBJ1-6; unclear D gene. CDR1 and CDR2 (germline): SQVTM, ANQGSEA. This CDR3 comprises 11 residues. Trimming stripped 4 bases from V and 7 bases from J, with 5 bases between. CDR3 sequence (DNA): TGCAGCGTTGGCGGGAATTCACCCCTCCACTTT. This codes for CSVGGNSPLHF.

The chain is built from TRBV10-3 and TRBJ1-2; perhaps TRBD1 as D (6 bases). CDR3 length: 13 residues. The V gene lost 0 bases and the J gene lost 5 bases, with 7 bases spanning the gap. Germline V CDR1 and CDR2: ENHRY, SYGVKD. Here the CDR3 reads CAISESGGYGYTF. CDR3 sequence (DNA): TGTGCCATCAGTGAGTCAGGGGGTTATGGCTACACCTTC.

The V call is TRBV14, the J call TRBJ2-3, with D uncertain. Between the trimmed V and J ends, which lost 1 base and 2 bases, there was a span of 10 bases. The V gene's germline CDR1 is SGHDN and CDR2 FVKESK. The CDR3 is made up of 15 amino acids. The CDR3 DNA sequence: TGTGCCAGCAGCCAAGGGACGCTGCACACAGATACGCAGTATTTT. Its translation is CASSQGTLHTDTQYF.

The chain carries TRBV4-3 and TRBJ2-1; no firm D call. This CDR3 has 14 residues. The germline V gene encodes CDR1 LGHNA and CDR2 YSLEER. The V end was cut by 0 bases, the J end by 3 bases, with 6 bases between. CDR3 nucleotides: TGCGCCAGCAGCCAAGATTTGGACTACAATGAGCAGTTCTTC. Its protein is CASSQDLDYNEQFF.

The chain uses TRBV11-3 and TRBJ1-5; tentative D call: TRBD1 (5 bases). This CDR3 contains 18 residues. Trimming stripped 4 bases from V and 6 bases from J, with 25 bases between. Germline V gene sequence: CDR1 SGHNT, CDR2 YENEEA. CDR3 DNA: TGTGCCAGCAGCTCCCGCCACGGGGGATGGGTCTTCGGTCAGCCCCAGCATTTT. It encodes CASSSRHGGWVFGQPQHF.

The chain carries TRBV5-1 and TRBJ2-5; weak D call: TRBD1 (5 bases). This CDR3 is built from 15 residues. V lost 2 bases and J 0 bases, leaving 11 bases between the germline ends. Germline CDR1 reads SGHRS; CDR2 reads YFSETQ. CDR3 amino acids: CASSFRGRYQETQYF. The CDR3 DNA follows: TGCGCCAGCAGCTTTAGGGGTAGATACCAAGAGACCCAGTACTTC.

The V and J genes are TRBV10-1 and TRBJ1-6; D remains ambiguous. The CDR3 has 14 amino acids. In germline, CDR1 is WNHNN, CDR2 SYGVQD (reference sequence). Trimming pared 3 bases from V and 6 bases from J, leaving 9 bases between. CDR3 residues: CASSDLPSNSPLHF. The DNA for the CDR3 is TGCGCCAGCAGTGATTTGCCCAGTAATTCACCCCTCCACTTT.

The chain couples TRBV19 to TRBJ1-1, with a tentative D call TRBD1 (5 bases). Germline V gene sequence: CDR1 LNHDA, CDR2 SQIVND (reference sequence). V was clipped by 2 bases and J by 3 bases, with 13 bases between them. The CDR3 runs 15 residues. The CDR3 DNA is TGTGCCAGTAGTATATATCCTCAAGGGGACACTGAAGCTTTCTTT. Its translation is CASSIYPQGDTEAFF.

The rearrangement links TRBV10-3 to TRBJ2-6; 9 bases map to TRBD1. The CDR3 has 17 amino acids. Germline trimming cut 6 bases from V and 0 bases from J; bases unmatched to any gene: 6. Germline V gene lookup returns CDR1 ENHRY and CDR2 SYGVKD. The CDR3, as DNA: TGTGCCATCAGGGTACAGGGGGCGTCCTCTGGGGCCAACGTCCTGACTTTC. Translation gives CAIRVQGASSGANVLTF.

V and J are TRBV7-8 and TRBJ1-2, with 7 nucleotides matching TRBD1. V shed 5 bases and J 4 bases; nucleotides not matched to a gene: 13. Germline V gene sequence: CDR1 SGHVS, CDR2 FQNEAQ. The CDR3 contains 16 residues. The CDR3 nucleotides are TGTGCCAGCAGCGTCGTGCAGGGGGATCGCGTCTATGGCTACACCTTC. As protein: CASSVVQGDRVYGYTF.

The V call is TRBV7-9, the J call TRBJ1-4; unclear D gene. The CDR3 is made up of 13 amino acids. Germline V gene lookup returns CDR1 SEHNR and CDR2 FQNEAQ (reference sequence). The V end lost 8 bases, the J end lost 8 bases, and 15 bases lay between the germline ends. CDR3 residues: CASGSSNGEKLFF. The CDR3 coding sequence is TGTGCCAGCGGGAGTTCTAACGGGGAAAAACTGTTTTTT.

Comment on this clone: An end of the junction differs from the germline gene, which may be a read error. The gene calls are TRBV11-2 and TRBJ1-1, with D unresolved. The CDR3 extends over 15 amino acids. Germline lookup yields CDR1 SGHAT and CDR2 FQNNGV. The CDR3 protein is CASSLDPGDNSEAFF. CDR3 nucleotides: TGTGCCAGCAGCTTAGATCCTGGTGACAACAGTGAAGCTTTCTTT.

The rearrangement joins TRBV5-4 to TRBJ1-1; 7 bases match TRBD1. The CDR3 is made up of 14 amino acids. V gave up 3 bases and J gave up 4 bases; unmatched junction bases: 6. Germline loops: CDR1 SGHNT, CDR2 YYREEE (reference sequence). The CDR3 nucleotides read TGTGCCAGCAGCTGGGACAGTGGAGTCACTGAAGCTTTCTTT. It translates to CASSWDSGVTEAFF.

The chain links TRBV27 to TRBJ2-2, with TRBD1 matching 9 bases. The CDR3 is made up of 16 amino acids. V lost 2 bases to trimming and J lost 6 bases; unmatched junction nucleotides: 7. Germline loops: CDR1 MNHEY, CDR2 SMNVEV (reference sequence). The CDR3 loop is CASSLGTGGASGELFF. As DNA, the CDR3 is TGTGCCAGCAGTTTAGGTACAGGGGGCGCGTCCGGGGAGCTGTTTTTT.

This clone was recorded only once. The genes are TRBV15 and TRBJ1-3; D gene ambiguous. This CDR3 contains 16 residues. Germline V gene lookup returns CDR1 LNHNV and CDR2 YYDKDF (reference sequence). Trimming took 5 bases from V and 0 from J, leaving 14 bases between them. The CDR3 DNA reads as TGTGCCACCAGCCTGGACCGGGGTACCTCTGGAAACACCATATATTTT. It specifies CATSLDRGTSGNTIYF.

This chain links TRBV11-3 with TRBJ2-7; tentatively, D is TRBD2 (5 bases). CDR3 length: 15 residues. The germline V gene encodes CDR1 SGHNT and CDR2 YENEEA. The ends were cut back, 2 bases at V and 1 base at J, with 12 bases in the middle. The CDR3 DNA follows: TGTGCCAGCAGCTTAAACCCTACTAGTTCCTACGAGCAGTACTTC. Its translation is CASSLNPTSSYEQYF.

The chain carries TRBV6-6 and TRBJ2-1; 8 nucleotides agree with TRBD2. CDR3 length: 16 residues. Germline loops: CDR1 MNHNY, CDR2 SVGAGI (reference sequence). The J segment lost 7 bases and the V segment lost 2 bases, leaving 10 bases of the junction unmatched. DNA of the CDR3: TGTGCCAGCAGTTACCCGGTGCTAGCGGGCGGGAATGAGCAGTTCTTC. Its translation: CASSYPVLAGGNEQFF.

The chain recombines TRBV28 with TRBJ1-1; weak D call: TRBD1 (6 bases). The CDR3 covers 15 residues. Between the trimmed V and J ends, which lost 5 bases and 3 bases, there was a span of 16 bases. The germline gives CDR1 MDHEN, CDR2 SYDVKM. The CDR3 DNA sequence: TGTGCCAGCAGTCCGATCCAGGGGTGGGACACTGAAGCTTTCTTT. It codes for CASSPIQGWDTEAFF.

The gene calls are TRBV4-1 and TRBJ2-7; TRBD2 might be the D (6 bases). CDR1 is MGHRA and CDR2 is YSYEKL in the germline V gene. This CDR3 spans 15 amino acids. Trimming cost V 4 bases and J 0 bases, with 13 bases left between them. The CDR3 protein is CASSPSAGFSYEQYF. The DNA of the CDR3 is TGCGCCAGCAGCCCCTCGGCGGGATTCTCCTACGAGCAGTACTTC.

The J gene is TRBJ2-7, the V gene TRBV2; D gene uncertain. Trimming removed 1 base at V and 3 bases at J, with 13 bases between. Looked up from germline, CDR1 is SNHLY and CDR2 is FYNNEI. CDR3 size: 15 residues. The CDR3 region has the DNA TGTGCCAGCAGTGAAGAGAGACACCTCCTCTACGAGCAGTACTTC. Protein sequence: CASSEERHLLYEQYF.